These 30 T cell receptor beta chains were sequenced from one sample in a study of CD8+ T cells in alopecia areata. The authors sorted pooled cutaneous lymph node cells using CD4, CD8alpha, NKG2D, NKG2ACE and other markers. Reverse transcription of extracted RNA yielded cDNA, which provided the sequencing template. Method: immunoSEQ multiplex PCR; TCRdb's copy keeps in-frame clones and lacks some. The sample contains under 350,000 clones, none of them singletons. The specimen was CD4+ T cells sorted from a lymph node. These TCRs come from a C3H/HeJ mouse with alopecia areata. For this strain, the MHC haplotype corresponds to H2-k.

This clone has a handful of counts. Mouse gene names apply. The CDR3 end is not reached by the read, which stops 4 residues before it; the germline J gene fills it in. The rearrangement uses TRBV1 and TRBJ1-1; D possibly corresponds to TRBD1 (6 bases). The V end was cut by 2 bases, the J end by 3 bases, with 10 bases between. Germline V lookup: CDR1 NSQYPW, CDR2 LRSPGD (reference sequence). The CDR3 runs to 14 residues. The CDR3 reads CTCSAQGWDTEVFF. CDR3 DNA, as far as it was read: TGCACCTGCAGTGCACAGGGGTGGGACACA.

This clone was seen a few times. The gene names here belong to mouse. The part of the CDR3 DNA that was read is TGTGCTAGCAGTAGGTACAGGGACTATGCT. Its protein is CASSRYRDYA. The full CDR3 is CASSRYRDYAEQFF. The gene calls are TRBV17 and TRBJ2-1; tentatively, D is TRBD1 (6 bases). The read terminates 4 residues ahead of where the CDR3 ends, so the germline J gene completes it. This CDR3 has 14 residues. Trimming removed 3 bases at V and 2 bases at J, with 8 bases between. The germline V gene encodes CDR1 MNHDT and CDR2 YYDKIL.

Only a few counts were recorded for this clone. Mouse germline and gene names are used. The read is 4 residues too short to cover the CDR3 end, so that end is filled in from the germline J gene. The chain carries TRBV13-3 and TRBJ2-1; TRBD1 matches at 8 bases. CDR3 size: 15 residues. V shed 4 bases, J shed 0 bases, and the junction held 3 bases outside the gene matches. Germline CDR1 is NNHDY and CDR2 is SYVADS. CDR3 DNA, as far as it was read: TGTGCCAGCAGTTTTGACAGGGGTAACTATGCT. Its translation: CASSFDRGNYA. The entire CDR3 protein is CASSFDRGNYAEQFF.

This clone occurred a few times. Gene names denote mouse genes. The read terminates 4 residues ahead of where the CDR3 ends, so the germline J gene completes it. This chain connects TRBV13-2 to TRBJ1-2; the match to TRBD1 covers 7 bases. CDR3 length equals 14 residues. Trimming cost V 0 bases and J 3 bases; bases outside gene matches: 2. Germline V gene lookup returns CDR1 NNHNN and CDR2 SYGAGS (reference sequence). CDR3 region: CASGDAGGYSDYTF. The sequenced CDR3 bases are TGTGCCAGCGGTGATGCAGGGGGATACTCC.

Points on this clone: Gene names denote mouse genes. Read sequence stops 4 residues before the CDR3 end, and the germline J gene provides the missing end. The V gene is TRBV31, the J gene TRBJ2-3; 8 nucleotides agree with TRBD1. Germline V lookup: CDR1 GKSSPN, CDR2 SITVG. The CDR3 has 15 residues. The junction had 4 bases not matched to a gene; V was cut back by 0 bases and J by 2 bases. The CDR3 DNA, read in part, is TGTGCCTGGAGTCTAACAGGGGGTGATGCAGAA. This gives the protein CAWSLTGGDAE. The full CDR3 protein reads CAWSLTGGDAETLYF.

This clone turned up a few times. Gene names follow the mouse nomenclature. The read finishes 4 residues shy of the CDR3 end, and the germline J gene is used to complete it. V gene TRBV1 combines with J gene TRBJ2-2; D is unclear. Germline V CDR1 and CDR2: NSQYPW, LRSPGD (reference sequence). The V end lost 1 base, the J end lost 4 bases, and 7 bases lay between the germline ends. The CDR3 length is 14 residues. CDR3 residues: CTCSAGEVTGQLYF. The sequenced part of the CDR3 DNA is TGCACCTGCAGTGCAGGGGAAGTCACCGGG.

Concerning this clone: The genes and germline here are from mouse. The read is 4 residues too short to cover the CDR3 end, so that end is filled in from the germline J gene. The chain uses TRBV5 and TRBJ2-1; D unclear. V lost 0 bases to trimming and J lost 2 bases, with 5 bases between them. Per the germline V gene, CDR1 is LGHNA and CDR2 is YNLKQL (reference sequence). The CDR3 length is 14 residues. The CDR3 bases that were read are TGTGCCAGCAGCCAAGATACATACTATGCT. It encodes CASSQDTYYA. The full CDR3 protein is CASSQDTYYAEQFF.

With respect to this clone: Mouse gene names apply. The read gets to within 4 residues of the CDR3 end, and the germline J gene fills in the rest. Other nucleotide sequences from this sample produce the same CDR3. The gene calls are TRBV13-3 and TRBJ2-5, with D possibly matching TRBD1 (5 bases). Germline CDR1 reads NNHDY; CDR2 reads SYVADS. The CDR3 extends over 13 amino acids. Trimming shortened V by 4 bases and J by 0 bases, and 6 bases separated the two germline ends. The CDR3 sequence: CASSRQNQDTQYF. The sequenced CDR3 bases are TGTGCCAGCAGTCGACAGAACCAAGAC.

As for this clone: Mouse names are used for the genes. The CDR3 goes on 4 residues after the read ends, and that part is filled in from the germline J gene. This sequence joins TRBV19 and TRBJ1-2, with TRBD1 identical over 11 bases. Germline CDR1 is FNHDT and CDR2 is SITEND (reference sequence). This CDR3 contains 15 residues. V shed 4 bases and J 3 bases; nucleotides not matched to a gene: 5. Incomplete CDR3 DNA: TGTGCCAGCAGTCCCCGGACAGGGGGCCACTCC. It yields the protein CASSPRTGGHS. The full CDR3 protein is CASSPRTGGHSDYTF.

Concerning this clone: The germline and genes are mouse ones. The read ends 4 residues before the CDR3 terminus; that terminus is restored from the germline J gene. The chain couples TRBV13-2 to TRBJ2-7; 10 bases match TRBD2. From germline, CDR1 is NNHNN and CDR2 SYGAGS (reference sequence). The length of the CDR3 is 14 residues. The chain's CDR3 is CASGGTGGLYEQYF. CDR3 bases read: TGTGCCAGCGGTGGGACTGGGGGTCTGTAT.

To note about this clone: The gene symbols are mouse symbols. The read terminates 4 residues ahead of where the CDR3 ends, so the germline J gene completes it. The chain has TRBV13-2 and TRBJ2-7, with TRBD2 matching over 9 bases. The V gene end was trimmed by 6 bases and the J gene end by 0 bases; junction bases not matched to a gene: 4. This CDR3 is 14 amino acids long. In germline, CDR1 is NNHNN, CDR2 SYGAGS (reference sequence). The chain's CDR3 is CASANWGVSYEQYF. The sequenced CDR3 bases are TGTGCCAGCGCCAACTGGGGGGTCTCCTAT.

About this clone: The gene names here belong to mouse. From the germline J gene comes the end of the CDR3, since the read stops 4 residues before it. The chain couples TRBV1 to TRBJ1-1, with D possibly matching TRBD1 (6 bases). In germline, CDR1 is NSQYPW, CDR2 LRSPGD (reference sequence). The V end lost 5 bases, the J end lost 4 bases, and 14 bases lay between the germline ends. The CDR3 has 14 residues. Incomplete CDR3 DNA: TGCACCTGCAGTCCTCGGACAGTCGGCACA. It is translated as CTCSPRTVGT. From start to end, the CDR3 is CTCSPRTVGTEVFF.

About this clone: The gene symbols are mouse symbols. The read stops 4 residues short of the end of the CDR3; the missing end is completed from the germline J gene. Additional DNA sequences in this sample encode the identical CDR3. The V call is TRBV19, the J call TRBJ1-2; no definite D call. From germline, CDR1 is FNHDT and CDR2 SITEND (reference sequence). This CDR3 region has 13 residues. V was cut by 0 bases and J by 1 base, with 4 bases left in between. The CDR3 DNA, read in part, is TGTGCCAGCAGTATAGCAGGAAACTCC. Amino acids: CASSIAGNS. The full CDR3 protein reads CASSIAGNSDYTF.

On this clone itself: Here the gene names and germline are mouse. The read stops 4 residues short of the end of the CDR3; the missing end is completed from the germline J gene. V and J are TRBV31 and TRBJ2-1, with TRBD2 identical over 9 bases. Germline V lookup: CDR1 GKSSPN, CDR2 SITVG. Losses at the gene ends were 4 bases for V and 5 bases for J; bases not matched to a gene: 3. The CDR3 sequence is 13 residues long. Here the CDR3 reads CAWMAGGDAEQFF. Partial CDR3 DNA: TGTGCCTGGATGGCTGGGGGGGATGCT.

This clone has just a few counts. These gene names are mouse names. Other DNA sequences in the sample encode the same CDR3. CDR3 amino acids: CASSIGGASYEQYF. The covered CDR3 bases are TGTGCCAGCAGTATAGGGGGCGCCTCCTAT. This chain uses TRBV19 with TRBJ2-7; D might be TRBD1 or TRBD2, each matching 5 bases. The sequence runs out 4 residues before the end of the CDR3; the remainder is reconstructed from the germline J gene. The CDR3 is 14 residues long. CDR1 is FNHDT and CDR2 is SITEND in the germline V gene (reference sequence). V gave up 0 bases and J gave up 0 bases, with 7 bases separating them.

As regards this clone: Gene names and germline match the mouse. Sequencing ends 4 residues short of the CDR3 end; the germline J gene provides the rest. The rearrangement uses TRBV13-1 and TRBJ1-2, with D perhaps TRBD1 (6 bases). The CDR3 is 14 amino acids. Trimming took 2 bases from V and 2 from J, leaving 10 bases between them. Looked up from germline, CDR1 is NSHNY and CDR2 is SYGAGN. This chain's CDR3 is CASSEGGENSDYTF. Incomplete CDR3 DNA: TGTGCCAGCAGTGAGGGGGGCGAGAACTCC.

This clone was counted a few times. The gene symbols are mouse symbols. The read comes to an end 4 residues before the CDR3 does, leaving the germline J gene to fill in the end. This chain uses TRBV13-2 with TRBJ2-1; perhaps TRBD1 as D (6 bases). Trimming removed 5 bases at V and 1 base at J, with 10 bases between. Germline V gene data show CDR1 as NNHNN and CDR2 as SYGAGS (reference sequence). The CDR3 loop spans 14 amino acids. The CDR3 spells CASGAGTNYAEQFF. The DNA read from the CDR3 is TGTGCCAGCGGCGCCGGGACAAACTATGCT.

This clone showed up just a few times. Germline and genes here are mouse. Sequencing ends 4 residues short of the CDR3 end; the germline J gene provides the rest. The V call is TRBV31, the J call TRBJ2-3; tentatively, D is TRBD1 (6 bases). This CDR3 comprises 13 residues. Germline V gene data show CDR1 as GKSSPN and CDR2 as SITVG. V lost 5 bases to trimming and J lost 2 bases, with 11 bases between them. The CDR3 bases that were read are TGTGCCTGGGGCAGGGGTTTTGCAGAA. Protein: CAWGRGFAE. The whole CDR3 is CAWGRGFAETLYF.

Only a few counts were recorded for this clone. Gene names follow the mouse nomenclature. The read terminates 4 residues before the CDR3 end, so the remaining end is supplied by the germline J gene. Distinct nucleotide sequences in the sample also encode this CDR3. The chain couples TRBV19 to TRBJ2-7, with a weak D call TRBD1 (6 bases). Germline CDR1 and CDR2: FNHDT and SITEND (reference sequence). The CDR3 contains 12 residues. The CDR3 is CASSISGDEQYF. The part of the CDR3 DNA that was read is TGTGCCAGCAGTATATCAGGGGAT.

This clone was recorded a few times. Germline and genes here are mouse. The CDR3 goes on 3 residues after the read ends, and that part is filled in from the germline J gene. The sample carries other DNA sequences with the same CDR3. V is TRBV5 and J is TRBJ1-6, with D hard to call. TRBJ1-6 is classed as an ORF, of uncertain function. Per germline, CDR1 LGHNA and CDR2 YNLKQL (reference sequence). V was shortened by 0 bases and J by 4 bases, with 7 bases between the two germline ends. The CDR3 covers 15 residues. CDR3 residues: CASSQDGGYNSPLYF. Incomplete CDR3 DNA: TGTGCCAGCAGCCAAGATGGAGGGTATAATTCGCCC.

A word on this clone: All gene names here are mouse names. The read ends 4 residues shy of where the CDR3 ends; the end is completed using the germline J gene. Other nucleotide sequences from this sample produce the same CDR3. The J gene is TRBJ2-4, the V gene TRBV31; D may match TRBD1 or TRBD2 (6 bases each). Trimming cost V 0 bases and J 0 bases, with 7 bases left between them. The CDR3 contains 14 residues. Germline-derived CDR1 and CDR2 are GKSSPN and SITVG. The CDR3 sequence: CAWSLGASQNTLYF. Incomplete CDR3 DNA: TGTGCCTGGAGTCTGGGGGCCAGTCAAAAC.

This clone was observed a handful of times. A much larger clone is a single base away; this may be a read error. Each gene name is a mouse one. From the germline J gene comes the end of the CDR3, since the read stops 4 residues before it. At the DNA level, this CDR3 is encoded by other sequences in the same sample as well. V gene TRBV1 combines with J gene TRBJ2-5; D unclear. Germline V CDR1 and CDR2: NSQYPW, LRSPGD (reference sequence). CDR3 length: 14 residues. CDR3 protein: CTCSADYRGDTQYF. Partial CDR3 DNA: TGCACCTGCAGTGCAGATTACAGAGGAGAC. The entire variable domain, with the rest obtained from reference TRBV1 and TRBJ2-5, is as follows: VTLLEQNPRWRLVPRGQAVNLRCILKNSQYPWMSWYQQDLQKQLQWLFTLRSPGDKEVKSLPGADYLATRVTDTELRLQVANMSQGRTLYCTCSADYRGDTQYFGPGTRLLVL.

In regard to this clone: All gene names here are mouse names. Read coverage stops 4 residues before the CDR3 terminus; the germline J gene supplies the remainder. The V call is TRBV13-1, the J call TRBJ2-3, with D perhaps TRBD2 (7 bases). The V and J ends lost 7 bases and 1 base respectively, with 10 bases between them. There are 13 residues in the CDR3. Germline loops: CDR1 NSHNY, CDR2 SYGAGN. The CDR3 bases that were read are TGTGCCAGCGTGGGGGGCGGTGCAGAA. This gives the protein CASVGGGAE. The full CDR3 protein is CASVGGGAETLYF.

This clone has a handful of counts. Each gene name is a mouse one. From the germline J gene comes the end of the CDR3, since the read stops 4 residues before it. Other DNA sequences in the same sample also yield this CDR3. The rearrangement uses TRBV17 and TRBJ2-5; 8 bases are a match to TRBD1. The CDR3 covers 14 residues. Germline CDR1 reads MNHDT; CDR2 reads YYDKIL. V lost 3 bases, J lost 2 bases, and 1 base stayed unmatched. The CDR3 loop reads CASSRDRAQDTQYF. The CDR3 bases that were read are TGTGCTAGCAGTAGGGACAGGGCCCAAGAC. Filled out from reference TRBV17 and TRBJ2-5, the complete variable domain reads DTTVKQNPRYKLARVGKPVNLICSQTMNHDTMYWYQKKPNQAPKLLLFYYDKILNREADTFEKFQSSRPNNSFCSLYIGSAGLEYSAMYLCASSRDRAQDTQYFGPGTRLLVL.

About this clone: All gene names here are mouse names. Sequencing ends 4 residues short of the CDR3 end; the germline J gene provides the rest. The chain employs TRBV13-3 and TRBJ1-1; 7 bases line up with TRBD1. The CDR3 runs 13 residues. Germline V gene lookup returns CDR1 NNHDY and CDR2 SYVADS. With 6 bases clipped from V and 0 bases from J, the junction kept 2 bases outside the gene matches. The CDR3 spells CASKGAANTEVFF. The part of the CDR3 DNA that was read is TGTGCCAGCAAGGGGGCAGCAAACACA.

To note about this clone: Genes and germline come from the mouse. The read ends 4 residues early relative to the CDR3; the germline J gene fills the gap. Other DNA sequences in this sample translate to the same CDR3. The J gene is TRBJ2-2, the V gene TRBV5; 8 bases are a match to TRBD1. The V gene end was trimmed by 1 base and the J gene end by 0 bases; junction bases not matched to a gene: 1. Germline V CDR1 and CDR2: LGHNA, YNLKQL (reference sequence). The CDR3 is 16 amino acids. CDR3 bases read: TGTGCCAGCAGCCAAGGGACAGGGCCAAACACCGGG. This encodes CASSQGTGPNTG. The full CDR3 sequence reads CASSQGTGPNTGQLYF.

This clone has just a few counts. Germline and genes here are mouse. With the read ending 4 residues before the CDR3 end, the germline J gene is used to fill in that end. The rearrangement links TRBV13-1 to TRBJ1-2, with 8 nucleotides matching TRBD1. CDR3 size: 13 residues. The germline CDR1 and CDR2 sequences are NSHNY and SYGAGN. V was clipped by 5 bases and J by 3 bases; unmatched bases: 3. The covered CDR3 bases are TGTGCCAGCAGAGAGACAGGGGACTCC. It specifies CASRETGDS. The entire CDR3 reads CASRETGDSDYTF.

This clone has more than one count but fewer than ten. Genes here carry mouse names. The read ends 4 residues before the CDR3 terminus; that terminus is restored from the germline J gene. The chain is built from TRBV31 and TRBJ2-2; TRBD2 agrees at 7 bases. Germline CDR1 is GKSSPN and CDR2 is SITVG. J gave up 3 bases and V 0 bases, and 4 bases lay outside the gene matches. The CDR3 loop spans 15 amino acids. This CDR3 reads CAWSLAGGYTGQLYF. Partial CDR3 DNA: TGTGCCTGGAGTCTAGCTGGGGGATACACCGGG.

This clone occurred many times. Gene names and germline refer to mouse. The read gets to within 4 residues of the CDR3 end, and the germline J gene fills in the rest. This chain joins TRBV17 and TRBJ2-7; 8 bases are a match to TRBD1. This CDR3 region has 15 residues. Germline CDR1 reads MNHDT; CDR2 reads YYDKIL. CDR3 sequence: CASSRDGDRRYEQYF. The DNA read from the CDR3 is TGTGCTAGCAGTAGAGATGGGGACAGGCGTTAT.

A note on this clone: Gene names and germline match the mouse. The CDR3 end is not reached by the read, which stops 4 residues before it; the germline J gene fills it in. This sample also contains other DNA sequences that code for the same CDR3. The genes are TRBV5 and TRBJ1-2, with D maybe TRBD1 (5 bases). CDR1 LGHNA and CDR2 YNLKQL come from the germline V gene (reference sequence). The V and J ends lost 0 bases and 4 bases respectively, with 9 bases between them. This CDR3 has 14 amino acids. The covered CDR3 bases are TGTGCCAGCAGCCAAGATCGGGGGGGCTCC. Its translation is CASSQDRGGS. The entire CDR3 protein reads CASSQDRGGSDYTF.